Detailed here is one TCR beta chain. Antigen unknown. The library came from three nested PCR rounds adapted from ARM-PCR protocols. TCRdb re-called the multiplex PCR reads through MiXCR, storing one row per CDR3 protein. The sample holds 200,000 to 250,000 distinct CDR3 sequences, around 70% seen once. No cell sorting was done before RNA was extracted from the tissue. Between August and November 2014, newly diagnosed, chemotherapy-naive lung cancer patients underwent thoracic surgery in China. This CDR3 region has 14 residues. V dropped 7 bases and J dropped 4 bases, with 16 bases sitting between them. The source of the sample is a study of tumor and adjacent non-tumor tissue in lung cancer. Study-wide context: There were roughly 11 adenocarcinoma, a couple of squamous cell carcinoma and 1 small cell lung cancer cases. Study conclusions and caveats: Top 100 clones took a larger repertoire share in normal lung.

This sequence was found in a man aged 60 to 69 with non-small cell lung cancer. Sequencing was performed on lung tumor tissue. The genes are TRBV12-3 or TRBV12-4 and TRBJ1-1, with a tentative D call TRBD1 (5 bases). CDR3 sequence reads: CASNKGVGSTEAFF. CDR3 DNA: TGTGCCAGCAATAAAGGGGTAGGGAGCACTGAAGCTTTCTTT.